A single sample gave rise to the 24 T cell receptor beta chains below, sequenced in a study of blood T cells in healthy people across ages (dated by TCRdb to 2013 to 2016). The method was 5' RACE. Sequencing relied on an Illumina HiSeq 2500. A second about 7 to 11 cycle PCR used a sample-barcoded 5' primer and a J-beta primer mix. Using fastp at Q25 and MiXCR, TCRdb reprocessed the public reads and kept productive beta chains. Records with the same CDR3 protein are collapsed into one entry carrying the most frequent genes and DNA. In this sample the table shows about 780,000 distinct CDR3 sequences, under 30% of which occur a single time. Jointly, the top ten make up around 3% of the sample. This sample also appeared in a second study, on T cells of mothers and their children.

The sequencing input was blood. These receptors all come from a boy younger than 18 in good health.

Ten or more counts support this clonotype. V and J are TRBV5-1 and TRBJ1-1; perhaps TRBD1 as D (5 bases). V shed 4 bases and J shed 1 base, with 8 bases lying between them. From germline, CDR1 is SGHRS and CDR2 YFSETQ. The CDR3 is made up of 13 amino acids. CDR3 sequence: CASSPGQNTEAFF. The CDR3, as DNA: TGCGCCAGCAGCCCTGGACAGAACACTGAAGCTTTCTTT.

The chain links TRBV6-5 to TRBJ1-3; D is undetermined. The V end was cut by 0 bases, the J end by 4 bases, with 10 bases between. The CDR3 extends over 15 amino acids. From germline, CDR1 is MNHEY and CDR2 SVGAGI. In DNA form, the CDR3 reads TGTGCCAGCAGTTACTCGCGCCTACAGGGAAACACCATATATTTT. Its protein product is CASSYSRLQGNTIYF.

This clonotype was found a few times. The chain couples TRBV20-1 to TRBJ2-7; weak D call: TRBD1 (6 bases). CDR1 and CDR2 (germline): DFQATT, SNEGSKA (reference sequence). The CDR3 totals 14 residues. Trimming took off 1 base at V and 6 bases at J, with 16 bases between the two ends. The CDR3 bases are TGCAGTGCTAGAGCGCCGAACAGGGCGGCCGAGCAGTACTTC. Its translation is CSARAPNRAAEQYF.

There are a few counts of this clonotype. V and J are TRBV29-1 and TRBJ2-5; D may correspond to TRBD1 or TRBD2 (5 bases each). The CDR3 is 14 amino acids. The V end lost 7 bases, the J end lost 5 bases, and 20 bases lay between the germline ends. Germline assignment: CDR1 SQVTM and CDR2 ANQGSEA. CDR3 DNA: TGCAGCGGACAAACACAGGTCACGGGGGAGACCCAGTACTTC. It yields the protein CSGQTQVTGETQYF.

V gene TRBV29-1 combines with J gene TRBJ2-5; D possibly corresponds to TRBD2 (6 bases). CDR3 size: 14 residues. The germline CDR1 and CDR2 sequences are SQVTM and ANQGSEA. The germline V and J ends were trimmed by 7 bases and 1 base, with 16 bases remaining between them. The CDR3 nucleotides read TGCAGCGGCTCCCCTACTAGCTTCCAAGAGACCCAGTACTTC. Protein sequence: CSGSPTSFQETQYF.

The genes are TRBV18 and TRBJ2-1; D may correspond to TRBD1 or TRBD2 (5 bases each). CDR3 length: 12 residues. Germline lookup yields CDR1 KGHSH and CDR2 LQKENI. Trimming stripped 5 bases from V and 7 bases from J, with 9 bases between. The CDR3: CASSIRENEQFF. The CDR3, as DNA: TGTGCCAGCTCAATCAGGGAGAATGAGCAGTTCTTC. Full variable domain (outside the CDR3, taken from reference TRBV18 and TRBJ2-1): NAGVMQNPRHLVRRRGQEARLRCSPMKGHSHVYWYRQLPEEGLKFMVYLQKENIIDESGMPKERFSAEFPKEGPSILRIQQVVRGDSAAYFCASSIRENEQFFGPGTRLTVL.

In its sample, this clonotype was seen a few times. V and J are TRBV25-1 and TRBJ1-5, with 11 bases identical to TRBD1. The V segment lost 4 bases and the J segment 5 bases; nucleotides outside the gene matches: 4. Per the germline V gene, CDR1 is MGHDK and CDR2 is SYGVNS. The CDR3 covers 15 residues. The CDR3 region has the DNA TGTGCCAGCAGTGGGGGGACAGGGGGAGATCAGCCCCAGCATTTT. It is translated as CASSGGTGGDQPQHF. Full variable domain (remainder filled in from reference TRBV25-1 and TRBJ1-5): EADIYQTPRYLVIGTGKKITLECSQTMGHDKMYWYQQDPGMELHLIHYSYGVNSTEKGDLSSESTVSRIRTEHFPLTLESARPSHTSQYLCASSGGTGGDQPQHFGDGTRLSIL.

This chain connects TRBV29-1 to TRBJ1-2; 8 nucleotides align to TRBD1. The germline CDR1 and CDR2 sequences are SQVTM and ANQGSEA. This CDR3 comprises 14 residues. The ends lost 0 bases at V and 6 bases at J; junction bases unmatched: 6. As DNA, the CDR3 is TGCAGCGTTGAAGATCTTAGGACAGGGAATGGCTACACCTTC. Amino acids: CSVEDLRTGNGYTF.

This clonotype was seen a handful of times. V and J are TRBV4-1 and TRBJ1-5; D call uncertain. Trimming stripped 0 bases from V and 3 bases from J, with 6 bases between. Germline V CDR1 and CDR2: MGHRA, YSYEKL. The CDR3 contains 14 residues. In DNA form, the CDR3 reads TGCGCCAGCAGCCAAGACGGAAACAATCAGCCCCAGCATTTT. Its protein product is CASSQDGNNQPQHF.

This clonotype appeared a single time. A read error may be the cause here, since a much bigger clone is one base away. V is TRBV29-1 and J is TRBJ1-4; maybe TRBD1 (6 bases). V was cut by 1 base and J by 8 bases, with 17 bases left in between. CDR1 and CDR2 (germline): SQVTM, ANQGSEA. The CDR3 extends over 15 amino acids. The CDR3: CSVEVGRGAREKLFF. CDR3 bases: TGCAGCGTTGAAGTCGGACGGGGGGCGCGGGAAAAACTGTTTTTT.

The rearrangement links TRBV20-1 to TRBJ2-7; D might be TRBD1 (5 bases). The CDR3 has 13 amino acids. Germline V lookup: CDR1 DFQATT, CDR2 SNEGSKA (reference sequence). The ends were cut back, 1 base at V and 1 base at J, with 8 bases in the middle. This chain's CDR3 is CSARGGRSYEQYF. CDR3 in DNA: TGCAGTGCTAGAGGGGGCCGATCCTACGAGCAGTACTTC.

The J gene is TRBJ1-1, the V gene TRBV20-1; D is unclear. CDR1 and CDR2 (germline): DFQATT, SNEGSKA (reference sequence). The length of the CDR3 is 12 residues. In DNA, the CDR3 is TGCAGCGCCCCTGCGGGCCCAGGAGAAGCTTTCTTT. Translation: CSAPAGPGEAFF.

The chain has TRBV7-2 and TRBJ2-3; D call uncertain. The V end was cut by 3 bases, the J end by 4 bases, with 8 bases between. Germline CDR1 and CDR2: SGHTA and FQGNSA. CDR3 length: 13 amino acids. The CDR3 here is CASSFIRADTQYF. The DNA for the CDR3 is TGTGCCAGCAGCTTCATAAGGGCAGATACGCAGTATTTT. Supplemented by reference TRBV7-2 and TRBJ2-3, the full variable domain reads GAGVSQSPSNKVTEKGKDVELRCDPISGHTALYWYRQSLGQGLEFLIYFQGNSAPDKSGLPSDRFSAERTGGSVSTLTIQRTQQEDSAVYLCASSFIRADTQYFGPGTRLTVL.

This clonotype appeared a few times. The V and J genes are TRBV25-1 and TRBJ2-4, with D unclear. Between the trimmed V and J ends, which lost 5 bases and 2 bases, there was a span of 13 bases. The germline V gene encodes CDR1 MGHDK and CDR2 SYGVNS. The CDR3 extends over 15 amino acids. The DNA of the CDR3 is TGTGCCAGCAGTCAATCCCTCGGACCCAAAAACATTCAGTACTTC. Translation: CASSQSLGPKNIQYF. The entire variable domain, with the rest obtained from reference TRBV25-1 and TRBJ2-4, is as follows: EADIYQTPRYLVIGTGKKITLECSQTMGHDKMYWYQQDPGMELHLIHYSYGVNSTEKGDLSSESTVSRIRTEHFPLTLESARPSHTSQYLCASSQSLGPKNIQYFGAGTRLSVL.

This clonotype was observed a few times. The V and J genes are TRBV5-1 and TRBJ2-5, with TRBD1 identical over 7 bases. The ends lost 3 bases at V and 7 bases at J; junction bases unmatched: 9. The CDR3 contains 14 residues. In germline, CDR1 is SGHRS, CDR2 YFSETQ. The CDR3 DNA follows: TGCGCCAGCAGCTCGGCCTTAGGGGGCTCGACCCAGTACTTC. Translation gives CASSSALGGSTQYF.

This clonotype was seen a handful of times. The chain combines TRBV7-9 with TRBJ2-5, with 8 nucleotides matching TRBD1. Germline CDR1 reads SEHNR; CDR2 reads FQNEAQ (reference sequence). This CDR3 is 15 amino acids long. V was pared by 5 bases and J by 0 bases, with 5 bases of the junction left unmatched. The CDR3 DNA reads TGTGCCAGCAGCCTACAGGGGGTGAACCAAGAGACCCAGTACTTC. As protein: CASSLQGVNQETQYF. Variable domain in full (rest from reference TRBV7-9 and TRBJ2-5): DTGVSQNPRHKITKRGQNVTFRCDPISEHNRLYWYRQTLGQGPEFLTYFQNEAQLEKSRLLSDRFSAERPKGSFSTLEIQRTEQGDSAMYLCASSLQGVNQETQYFGPGTRLLVL.

Only a few counts were recorded for this clonotype. The chain employs TRBV3-1 and TRBJ2-5; TRBD1 is a possible D gene (6 bases). The DNA end is more similar to TRBJ2-7, so the J call may be wrong. Germline V gene data show CDR1 as LGHDT and CDR2 as YNNKEL (reference sequence). The CDR3 length is 15 residues. CDR3 sequence (DNA): TGTGCCAGCAGTTCCCGGACAGAGGGGTCCTACGAGCAGTACTTC. As protein: CASSSRTEGSYEQYF.

The CDR3 here is CASSSGGIGYGYTF. The CDR3 nucleotides read TGTGCCAGCAGTTCAGGGGGCATTGGCTATGGCTACACCTTC. The chain recombines TRBV28 with TRBJ1-2, with 8 bases aligning to TRBD1. Unmatched junction bases numbered 5, after V lost 4 bases and J lost 4 bases. Germline CDR1 and CDR2: MDHEN and SYDVKM. The CDR3 loop spans 14 amino acids.

The chain links TRBV20-1 to TRBJ2-2; maybe TRBD2 (6 bases). Germline V gene sequence: CDR1 DFQATT, CDR2 SNEGSKA (reference sequence). Trimming took off 2 bases at V and 3 bases at J, with 10 bases between the two ends. This CDR3 has 14 residues. The CDR3 DNA is TGCAGTGCTAGATCTAGCGCGTACACCGGGGAGCTGTTTTTT. Translation: CSARSSAYTGELFF.

This clonotype was seen more than once but under ten times. This rearrangement joins TRBV10-3 to TRBJ2-5; D remains ambiguous. The J call may be wrong; the DNA end is better matched by TRBJ2-1. The CDR3 is made up of 12 amino acids. Per the germline V gene, CDR1 is ENHRY and CDR2 is SYGVKD. The CDR3 is CAISAAQNEQFF. The CDR3 bases are TGTGCCATCAGTGCCGCACAGAATGAGCAGTTCTTC.

V usage is TRBV20-1 and J usage is TRBJ2-4; D remains ambiguous. V was pared by 3 bases and J by 3 bases, with 18 bases between. The CDR3 totals 16 residues. From germline, CDR1 is DFQATT and CDR2 SNEGSKA (reference sequence). CDR3 DNA sequence: TGCAGTGCTAGGCCTTTTAGTGCTTCAGTCAAAAACATTCAGTACTTC. This gives the protein CSARPFSASVKNIQYF.

As for this clonotype: A read error may produce the germline difference seen at one junction end. This chain uses TRBV7-8 with TRBJ1-4; maybe TRBD1 (5 bases). Germline V CDR1 and CDR2: SGHVS, FQNEAQ. The CDR3 loop spans 17 amino acids. CDR3 sequence (DNA): TGTGCCAGCAGCTTAAGGGGCAGCTACAAACAAAATGAGAAACCGTTTTTT. Translated: CASSLRGSYKQNEKPFF. Variable domain in full (rest from reference TRBV7-8 and TRBJ1-4): GAGVSQSPRYKVAKRGQDVALRCDPISGHVSLFWYQQALGQGPEFLTYFQNEAQLDKSGLPSDRFFAERPEGSVSTLKIQRTQQEDSAVYLCASSLRGSYKQNEKPFFGSGTQLSVL.

This clonotype was recorded a few times. The CDR3 sequence: CASSPVGPDEQFF. The CDR3 region has the DNA TGTGCCAGCAGTCCCGTGGGGCCTGATGAGCAGTTCTTC. This chain joins TRBV6-6 and TRBJ2-1; D perhaps matches TRBD1 (5 bases). This CDR3 spans 13 amino acids. Germline-derived CDR1 and CDR2 are MNHNY and SVGAGI (reference sequence). V was trimmed by 5 bases and J by 8 bases, leaving 13 bases between them.

The V call is TRBV25-1, the J call TRBJ2-2; 11 bases are a match to TRBD2. Germline V gives CDR1 MGHDK, CDR2 SYGVNS. J lost 7 bases, V lost 8 bases, and 9 bases had no gene match. The CDR3 runs 15 residues. CDR3 nucleotide sequence: TGTGCCAGCGGGCTAGCGGGGGGTCCGGTCGGGGAGCTGTTTTTT. This gives the protein CASGLAGGPVGELFF.